This T cell receptor (beta chain) was profiled in a study of blood T cell repertoires in COVID-19. This clone was picked up a small number of times. Residents of around 24 US areas, aged about 18 to 95 years, made up the participants. The study assigned cohorts using participant-reported clinical history. Original data processing: Reference gene primer amplification in the assay estimated nucleated cell counts. TCRdb's copy holds only in-frame clones and misses some; the assay was immunoSEQ multiplex PCR. The V and J calls and clone size come from that table; D and trimming were worked out from the DNA. The sample has some 340,000 clones, around 87% seen once. The junction had 7 bases not matched to a gene; V was cut back by 0 bases and J by 6 bases. CDR1 SGHKS and CDR2 YYEKEE come from the germline V gene (reference sequence). The CDR3 is 15 residues long.

The receptor was derived from a woman aged 25-40 years who had recovered from COVID-19. Sequencing used PBMCs or T cells enriched from blood (not recorded which). The gene calls are TRBV5-5 and TRBJ1-2; TRBD1 aligns across 8 bases. The CDR3 loop reads CASSLVHRGSDGYTF. The CDR3 bases are TGTGCCAGCAGCTTGGTACACAGGGGGTCGGATGGCTACACCTTC.